The clone carrying this T cell receptor (beta chain) was observed many times. No antigen is known for it. Being one base from a much bigger clone, this may be a read error. The sample belongs to a study of blood T cells in healthy people across ages. Study-wide points: Using unsorted PBMCs precluded a conclusive naive versus antigen-experienced comparison.

Sample-barcoded 5' priming and a J-beta primer mix drove a second PCR of roughly 6 to 12 cycles. In TCRdb, the 5' RACE reads were re-called with MiXCR into one record per CDR3 protein. The sample comprises 870,000 or so distinct CDR3 sequences, 29% of which are singletons, and approximately 15% rests with the top ten. V was pared by 1 base and J by 8 bases, with 12 bases of the junction left unmatched. This CDR3 is built from 16 residues. Germline assignment: CDR1 DFQATT and CDR2 SNEGSKA (reference sequence). The receptor was isolated from a woman aged 80 or over in good health. The sample was blood. The rearrangement uses TRBV20-1 and TRBJ2-1; TRBD2 agrees at 9 bases. CDR3 DNA sequence: TGCAGTGCTAGAGGGATTACTAGCGGGCTTGGGGATGAGCAGTTCTTC. Translating it yields CSARGITSGLGDEQFF.